This record covers a single TCR beta chain. This sample stems from a study of shared clonotypes between healthy human individuals. The CDR3 runs to 14 residues. In germline, CDR1 is MNHEY, CDR2 SVGAGI. Trimming shortened V by 6 bases and J by 4 bases, and 16 bases separated the two germline ends. The protocol was immunoSEQ multiplex PCR, while the TCRdb copy is restricted to in-frame clones and leaves out a portion. The table records about 1.5 million clones, approximately 98% of them present only once. This chain links TRBV6-5 with TRBJ2-7, with unresolved D. Sequenced sample: naive CD4+ T cells sorted from blood. Subset defined: CD45RA+ positively selected. This clonotype originated in a man aged 25 to 45 in good health. The CDR3 nucleotides read TGTGCCAGCAGCCCTACCGGGCCGTTATACGAGCAGTACTTC. Protein sequence: CASSPTGPLYEQYF.